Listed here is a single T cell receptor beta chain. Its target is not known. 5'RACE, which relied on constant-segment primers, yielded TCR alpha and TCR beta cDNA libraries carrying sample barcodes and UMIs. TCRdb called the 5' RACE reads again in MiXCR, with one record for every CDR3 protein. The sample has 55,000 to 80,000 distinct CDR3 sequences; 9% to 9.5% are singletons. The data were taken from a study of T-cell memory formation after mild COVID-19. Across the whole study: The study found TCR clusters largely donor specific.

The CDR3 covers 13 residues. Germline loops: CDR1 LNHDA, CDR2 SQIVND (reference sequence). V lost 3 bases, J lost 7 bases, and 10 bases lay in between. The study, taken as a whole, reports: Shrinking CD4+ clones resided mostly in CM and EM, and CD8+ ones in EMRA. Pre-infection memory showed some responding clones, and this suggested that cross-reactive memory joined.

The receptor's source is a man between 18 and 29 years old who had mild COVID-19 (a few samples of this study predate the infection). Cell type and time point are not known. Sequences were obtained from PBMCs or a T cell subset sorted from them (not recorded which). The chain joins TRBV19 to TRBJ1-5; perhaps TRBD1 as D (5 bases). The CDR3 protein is CASSMGEIQPQHF. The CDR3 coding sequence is TGTGCCAGTAGTATGGGGGAGATCCAGCCCCAGCATTTT.